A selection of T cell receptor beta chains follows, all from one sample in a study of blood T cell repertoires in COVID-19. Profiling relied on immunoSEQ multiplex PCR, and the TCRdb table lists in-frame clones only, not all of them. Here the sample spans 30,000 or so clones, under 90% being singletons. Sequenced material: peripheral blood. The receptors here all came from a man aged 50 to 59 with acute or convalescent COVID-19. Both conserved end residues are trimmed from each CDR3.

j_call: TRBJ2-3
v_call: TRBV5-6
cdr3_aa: ASSLDSGSDTQY

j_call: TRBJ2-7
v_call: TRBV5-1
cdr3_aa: ASSLGQGLSYEQY

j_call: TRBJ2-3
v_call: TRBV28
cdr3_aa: ASSQQGWGTDTQY

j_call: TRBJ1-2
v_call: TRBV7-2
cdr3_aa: ASTLKLSQGLFYGYT

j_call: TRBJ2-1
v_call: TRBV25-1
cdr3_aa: ASNRQGHYNEQF

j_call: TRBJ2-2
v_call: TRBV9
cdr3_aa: ASSVSRGSGAHTGELF

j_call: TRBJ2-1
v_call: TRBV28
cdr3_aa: ASSFFGVKMGQREQF

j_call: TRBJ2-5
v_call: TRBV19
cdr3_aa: ASIQGPQETQY

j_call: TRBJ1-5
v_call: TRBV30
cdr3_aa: AWSVSGLYSNQPQH

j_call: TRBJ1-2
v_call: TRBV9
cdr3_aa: ASRQTGAGGYT

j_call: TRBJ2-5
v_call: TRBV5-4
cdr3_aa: ASSLASGGETQY

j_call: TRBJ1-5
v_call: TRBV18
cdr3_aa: ASSRAADQPQH

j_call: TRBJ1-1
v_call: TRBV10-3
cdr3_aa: AISESGRGGTEAF

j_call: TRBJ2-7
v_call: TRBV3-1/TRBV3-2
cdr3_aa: ASSQFTGTSGVQY

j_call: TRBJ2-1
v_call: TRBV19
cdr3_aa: ASRDSLGYNEQF

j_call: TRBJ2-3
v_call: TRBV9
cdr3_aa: ASSVLEGDTQY

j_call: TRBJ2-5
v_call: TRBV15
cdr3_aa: ATSRTIAGGAGETQY

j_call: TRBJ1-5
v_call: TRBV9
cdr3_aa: ASSVDGTQNQPQH

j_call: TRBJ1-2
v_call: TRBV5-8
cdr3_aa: ASSRETTGSYGYT

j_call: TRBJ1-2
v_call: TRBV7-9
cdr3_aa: ASSSTRTVTNYGYT

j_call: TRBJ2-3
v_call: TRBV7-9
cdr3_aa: ASSLARAASGTITDTQY

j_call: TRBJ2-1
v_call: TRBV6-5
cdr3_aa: ASRISGRLNEQF

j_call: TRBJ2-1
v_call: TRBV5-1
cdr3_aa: ASSLATSGTYNEQF

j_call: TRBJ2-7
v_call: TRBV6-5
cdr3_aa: ASRPTSALAREQY

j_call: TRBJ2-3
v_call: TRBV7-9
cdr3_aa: ASSWRTDTQY

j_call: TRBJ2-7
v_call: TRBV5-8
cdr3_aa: ASSSAGTGTYEQY

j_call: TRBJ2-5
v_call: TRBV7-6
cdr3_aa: ASSLERAGGGETQY

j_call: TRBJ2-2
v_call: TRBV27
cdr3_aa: ASSPGTGWTTPGELF

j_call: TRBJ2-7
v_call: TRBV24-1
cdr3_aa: ATRRGLKCIQY

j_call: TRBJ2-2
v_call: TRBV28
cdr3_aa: ASSLTGVGELF

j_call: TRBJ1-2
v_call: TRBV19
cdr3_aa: ASSARWGVGYGYT

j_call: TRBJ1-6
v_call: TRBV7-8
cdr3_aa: ASSLAGGPGGGPLH

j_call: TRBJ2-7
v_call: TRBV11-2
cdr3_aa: ASSLGPGDSYEQY

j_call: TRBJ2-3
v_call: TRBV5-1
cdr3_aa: ASSLRPSGITDTQY

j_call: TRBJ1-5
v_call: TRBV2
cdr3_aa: ASSGNNQPQH

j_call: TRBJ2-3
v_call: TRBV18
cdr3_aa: ASSPGTGLTDTQY

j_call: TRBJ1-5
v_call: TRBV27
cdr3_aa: ASSSGQGGVAQH

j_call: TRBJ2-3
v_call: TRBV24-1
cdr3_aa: ATIPGGPEFTDTQY

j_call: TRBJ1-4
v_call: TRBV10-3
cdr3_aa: AIRDTATNEKLF

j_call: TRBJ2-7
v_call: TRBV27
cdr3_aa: ASSLGRAYEQY

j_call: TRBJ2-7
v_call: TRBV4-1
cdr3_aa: ASSHASGSLLEQY